The 2 T cell receptor beta chains presented below share a single source sample, sequenced in a study of Tregs in tolerant kidney transplant recipients. Clones were sequenced by immunoSEQ multiplex PCR, and TCRdb holds only the in-frame ones, with some missing. This sample's clone table lists 45,000 to 55,000 clones. Sequenced here: CD4+ T cells from blood, sampled before the transplant. These TCRs come from a human donor who received a combined kidney and bone marrow transplant.

As to this clone: The DNA ends 3 residues before the CDR3 does, and the rest of the CDR3 is filled in from the germline J gene. The chain joins TRBV7-9 to TRBJ2-5; 12 nucleotides align to TRBD2. The V segment lost 6 bases and the J segment 4 bases; nucleotides outside the gene matches: 3. In germline, CDR1 is SEHNR, CDR2 FQNEAQ (reference sequence). The CDR3 length is 14 residues. The CDR3 loop is CASRRGLAGETQYF. The DNA read from the CDR3 is TGTGCCAGCAGGCGGGGACTAGCGGGAGAGACC.

A remark on this clone: The read terminates 3 residues ahead of where the CDR3 ends, so the germline J gene completes it. J is TRBJ1-5 and V is TRBV19, with 7 bases matching TRBD1. Germline CDR1 and CDR2: LNHDA and SQIVND (reference sequence). The V gene end was trimmed by 3 bases and the J gene end by 3 bases; junction bases not matched to a gene: 8. This CDR3 comprises 16 residues. CDR3: CASSIRSTGDNQPQHF. Incomplete CDR3 DNA: TGTGCCAGTAGTATTAGGTCCACAGGGGACAATCAGCCC.